Below, 14 T cell receptor beta chains from the same sample are listed, as sequenced in a study of cytomegalovirus exposure and HLA in healthy donors. The PCR ran on 60 Vbeta and 13 Jbeta primers. Measured with immunoSEQ multiplex PCR; TCRdb has only the in-frame clones, and not every one. Of roughly 140,000 clones in the sample, roughly four fifths are singletons; the top ten hold approximately 6.1%. The sample taken for sequencing was PBMCs. The receptors shown here come from a man aged 25 to 40 in good health and CMV-seropositive.

The chain carries TRBV6-5 and TRBJ2-1, with 8 bases that match TRBD2. CDR3 length: 15 residues. V shed 5 bases, J shed 1 base, and the junction held 4 bases outside the gene matches. Germline V gene data show CDR1 as MNHEY and CDR2 as SVGAGI. For the CDR3, the DNA is TGTGCCAGCAGTCGAGCGGGAGTGTCCTACAATGAGCAGTTCTTC. Residues: CASSRAGVSYNEQFF.

This chain uses TRBV2 with TRBJ1-1; a possible D gene is TRBD1 (5 bases). Germline-derived CDR1 and CDR2 are SNHLY and FYNNEI. Trimming shortened V by 6 bases and J by 0 bases, and 14 bases separated the two germline ends. The CDR3 totals 15 residues. The CDR3: CASSDTETVNTEAFF. The CDR3 DNA reads as TGTGCCAGCAGCGACACCGAGACAGTGAACACTGAAGCTTTCTTT.

The rearrangement links TRBV7-9 to TRBJ2-1; 11 positions match TRBD2. V gave up 3 bases and J gave up 0 bases; unmatched junction bases: 4. CDR3 length equals 17 residues. CDR1 is SEHNR, CDR2 FQNEAQ, per germline (reference sequence). The CDR3 reads CASSLTSGMSSYNEQFF. CDR3 DNA: TGTGCCAGCAGCTTGACTAGCGGGATGAGCTCCTACAATGAGCAGTTCTTC.

CDR3 DNA sequence: TGCGCCAGCAGCCGGGACAGTGCTCTAGTGCAGACCCAGTACTTC. This encodes CASSRDSALVQTQYF. The chain joins TRBV5-1 to TRBJ2-5; TRBD1 agrees at 7 bases. This CDR3 spans 15 amino acids. Germline lookup yields CDR1 SGHRS and CDR2 YFSETQ. V gave up 4 bases and J gave up 6 bases; unmatched junction bases: 12. The variable domain in full, with the rest retrieved from reference TRBV5-1 and TRBJ2-5, is KAGVTQTPRYLIKTRGQQVTLSCSPISGHRSVSWYQQTPGQGLQFLFEYFSETQRNKGNFPGRFSGRQFSNSRSEMNVSTLELGDSALYLCASSRDSALVQTQYFGPGTRLLVL.

The chain is built from TRBV27 and TRBJ2-7, with TRBD1 matching 10 bases. The length of the CDR3 is 14 residues. After removal of 5 bases from V and 4 bases from J, the junction contained 5 bases not matched to a gene. Germline CDR1 and CDR2: MNHEY and SMNVEV (reference sequence). The CDR3 region has the DNA TGTGCCAGCAGTGATGGGGACAGGGGTTACGAGCAGTACTTC. Translation gives CASSDGDRGYEQYF.

The V gene is TRBV27, the J gene TRBJ1-1; 9 bases line up with TRBD1. The germline V gene encodes CDR1 MNHEY and CDR2 SMNVEV (reference sequence). The CDR3 is 15 residues long. The trim removed 4 bases at V and 4 bases at J, leaving 7 bases unmatched. CDR3 amino acids: CASSYGQGSITEAFF. Here the CDR3 DNA reads TGTGCCAGCAGTTACGGACAGGGGAGTATCACTGAAGCTTTCTTT.

The genes are TRBV27 and TRBJ2-3; TRBD1 aligns across 7 bases. Germline V CDR1 and CDR2: MNHEY, SMNVEV (reference sequence). CDR3 length equals 17 residues. V shed 3 bases, J shed 2 bases, and the junction held 11 bases outside the gene matches. The CDR3 region is CASSLSYRQGDTDTQYF. The CDR3, as DNA: TGTGCCAGCAGTTTGTCTTACCGACAGGGAGACACAGATACGCAGTATTTT.

This clone was detected only once. This chain links TRBV5-1 with TRBJ2-7; a weak D match, TRBD1 (5 bases). Germline CDR1 SGHRS, CDR2 YFSETQ. The CDR3 extends over 14 amino acids. The ends were cut back, 1 base at V and 9 bases at J, with 17 bases in the middle. In DNA, the CDR3 is TGCGCCAGCAGCTTGACAGGTCCTCCTGATCGGCAGTACTTC. Its protein is CASSLTGPPDRQYF.

The rearrangement joins TRBV13 to TRBJ2-5; D is uncertain. This CDR3 region has 14 residues. Germline V gene sequence: CDR1 PRHDT, CDR2 FYEKMQ (reference sequence). Trimming removed 5 bases from V and 5 bases from J, with 15 bases in between. The chain's CDR3 is CASSTRRVKETQYF. For the CDR3, the DNA is TGTGCCAGCAGCACCCGAAGAGTTAAGGAGACCCAGTACTTC.

J is TRBJ2-7 and V is TRBV6-6, with 9 nucleotides matching TRBD2. Germline-derived CDR1 and CDR2 are MNHNY and SVGAGI (reference sequence). Trimming at V came to 1 base and at J to 7 bases, leaving 11 bases not matched to a gene. The CDR3 runs to 16 residues. The CDR3 is CASSYFAGGPSWEQYF. The DNA for the CDR3 is TGTGCCAGCAGTTACTTTGCGGGAGGGCCCTCTTGGGAGCAGTACTTC.

V gene TRBV27 combines with J gene TRBJ1-2, with 11 bases identical to TRBD1. Germline lookup yields CDR1 MNHEY and CDR2 SMNVEV (reference sequence). This CDR3 has 13 residues. V gave up 11 bases and J gave up 4 bases; unmatched junction bases: 6. In DNA form, the CDR3 reads TGTGCCGCATGGACAGGGGGCCGCTATGGCTACACCTTC. Amino acids: CAAWTGGRYGYTF.

In its sample, this clone was seen a few times. CDR3 residues: CASSGGGASGNRWDEQFF. CDR3 coding DNA: TGTGCCAGCAGTGGTGGGGGGGCTAGCGGGAATCGTTGGGATGAGCAGTTCTTC. J is TRBJ2-1 and V is TRBV2; 9 bases agree with TRBD2. Per germline, CDR1 SNHLY and CDR2 FYNNEI. The ends lost 4 bases at V and 8 bases at J; junction bases unmatched: 18. The CDR3 spans 18 residues.

The chain is built from TRBV18 and TRBJ2-5; D is unclear. The CDR3 contains 15 residues. CDR1 and CDR2 (germline): KGHSH, LQKENI. The V gene lost 0 bases and the J gene lost 5 bases, with 13 bases spanning the gap. The DNA of the CDR3 is TGTGCCAGCTCACCACCGCGCGGTCAATCGGAGACCCAGTACTTC. Its translation is CASSPPRGQSETQYF.

In nucleotides, the CDR3 is TGTGCCAGCAGCTTAGTGTCGACAGTTCAAGAGACCCAGTACTTC. It translates to CASSLVSTVQETQYF. V and J are TRBV7-2 and TRBJ2-5, with D perhaps TRBD1 (5 bases). The germline V and J ends were trimmed by 1 base and 2 bases, with 11 bases remaining between them. The CDR3 sequence is 15 residues long. Germline loops: CDR1 SGHTA, CDR2 FQGNSA.